Only one count was recorded for the clone carrying this T cell receptor beta chain. The source of the sample is a study of technical replicates of blood from a handful of donors. In germline, CDR1 is MNHEY, CDR2 SMNVEV (reference sequence). The CDR3 is made up of 16 amino acids. V trimming: 3 bases; J trimming: 3 bases; junction bases outside the gene matches: 6. Produced via immunoSEQ multiplex PCR; TCRdb's table is partial and in-frame only. This sample has tens of thousands of clones, with roughly 90% found just once. The sequencing input was PBMCs. The clonotype comes from a human donor in good health. Some clones in this sample may be carry-over from other donors' samples. The chain couples TRBV27 to TRBJ2-2, with 8 nucleotides matching TRBD1. This chain's CDR3 is CASSFSRGPYTGELFF. CDR3 bases: TGTGCCAGCAGTTTCTCCAGGGGGCCCTACACCGGGGAGCTGTTTTTT.